This TCR beta chain was obtained from a study of PD-1 blockade in classical Hodgkin lymphoma (dated by TCRdb to the early 2020s). With regard to the full study: Nivolumab dosing was 3 mg/kg intravenously every 2 weeks, continuing until either disease progression or unacceptable toxicity. A peripheral blood immune signature of response to PD-1 blockade in classical Hodgkin lymphoma was defined using TCR beta sequencing and CyTOF. Summary of the overall study and its limitations: The study was restricted to a single clinical trial cohort, and the causes of repertoire differences, possibly disease activity or prior therapy, were left undefined. By C4D1, a significant rise was seen in CD4+ TCR diversity but not in CD8+ TCR diversity (p=0.0027 vs p=0.16), and the rise was most apparent among complete responders (p=0.02). Baseline TCR diversity was reported to be lower in newly diagnosed patients than in healthy donors, and even lower in relapsed/refractory patients. Trial patients achieving complete response had baseline diversity similar to newly diagnosed patients, whereas partial responders and progressors had significantly lower diversity. Diversity was lower in patients who began nivolumab less than 1 year after ASCT, so these patients were left out of later analyses to avoid confounding by immune reconstitution.

Genomic DNA was extracted with the Qiagen DNeasy kit from unsorted PBMCs and from negatively selected CD4+ and CD8+ fractions. Using primers that anneal to V and J segments, immunoSEQ multiplex PCR amplified the TCR beta CDR3 regions. A synthetic immune receptor repertoire was used to minimize amplification bias, and remaining bias was computationally removed after sequencing. Processing in the source paper ran as follows. Repertoire diversity was quantified as the Shannon entropy index using custom Python scripts. Unsorted, CD4+ and CD8+ repertoires were analyzed separately, except for combined analyses in which CD4+ and CD8+ sequences were merged in silico. Clonal expansion was defined as at least a 2-fold frequency increase after treatment relative to C1D1, with a pseudocount of 0.5 for undetected baseline clones. Clones with 0 or 1 copy at C1D1 were classified as singleton clones, and clones with 2 or more copies were classified as non-singleton clones. Clones expanded in unsorted samples were labelled as CD4+, CD8+ or unknown by matching protein sequences in sorted samples from the same patient. Wilcoxon tests on paired samples were used to test diversity changes from C1D1 to C4D1. The table was pulled from immuneACCESS by TCRdb, which kept in-frame rearrangements only. Such tables lose some clones; where checked, under half of the loss comes from unresolved V genes, and the rest has no known cause. Clone size and the V and J calls come from that table; the DNA yielded D and trimming. In this sample the table shows about 98,000 clones, roughly four fifths of which occur a single time. The top ten constitute roughly 15% of the sample.

In its sample, this clone was seen once. What antigen it recognizes has not been identified. It has no much larger one-base neighbor in the sample; base qualities were not kept. According to the study, the label for this sample's time point signals: cycle 2 day 1 (C2D1) of nivolumab. Relapse after autologous stem cell transplantation had occurred in all trial patients, and cohorts A, B and C were distinguished by prior brentuximab vedotin exposure. The trial cohort included 55 to 60 patients with relapsed/refractory classical Hodgkin lymphoma, and each patient had a best overall response of complete response, partial response or progressive disease. In the multi-cohort phase II CheckMate 205 trial, trial patients received single-agent nivolumab. An independent review committee assessed best overall response using the 2007 International Working Group response criteria. PBMCs from the trial were collected at three points: immediately before nivolumab initiation (C1D1), and during therapy at cycle 2 day 1 and cycle 4 day 1. Peripheral blood was collected in 8 mL Vacutainer Cell Preparation Tubes, from which PBMCs were isolated by centrifugation and then cryopreserved.

From the cysteine up to the phenylalanine, the CDR3 has a length of 13 residues. Only the CDR3 portion is preserved as DNA: 39 bases, with reading frame beginning at the first base. Relative to germline, V is missing 5 bases and J is missing 5 bases, with 4 bases of the junction outside any gene match. The germline V gene specifies SGHRS as CDR1 and YFSETQ as CDR2. The receptor comes from a human donor with classical Hodgkin lymphoma. The V and J segments used are TRBV5-1 and TRBJ2-1, and TRBD2 matches 7 of the central bases. The sequencing here drew on peripheral blood mononuclear cells (PBMCs), taken before the second cycle of nivolumab. The DNA sequence reads TGCGCCAGCAGTCGGGAGGTCAACAATGAGCAGTTCTTC. This encodes CASSREVNNEQFF.